The rows below give T cell receptor beta chains drawn from one sample of a study of cytomegalovirus exposure and HLA in healthy donors. Measured with immunoSEQ multiplex PCR; TCRdb has only the in-frame clones, and not every one. This table has 90,000 to 120,000 clones, around three quarters appearing once. The sample comprised PBMCs. Every receptor here comes from a male donor in good health and CMV-seronegative. Each CDR3 is given with its conserved first and last residue. The order of the fields is V gene, clone size, D gene, J gene, CDR3 DNA, CDR3 protein. The D gene is left open where the match is weak. Expanded clones get a size class; other rows say once, few or many, or leave the size out.

TRBV5-6	.	.	TRBJ1-1	TGTGCCAGCACTAGGAGGGCGCTAAATGGGATGAACACTGAAGCTTTCTTT	CASTRRALNGMNTEAFF
TRBV5-6	.	.	TRBJ1-1	TGTGCCAGCAGCTTGATGAGGGGGTGGAACACTGAAGCTTTCTTT	CASSLMRGWNTEAFF
TRBV18	.	.	TRBJ1-2	TGTGCCAGCTCGCAGGGATCCCCCCAGTATGGCTACACCTTC	CASSQGSPQYGYTF
TRBV27	once	.	TRBJ1-1	TGTGCCAGCAGTAGACAGTTGAACACTGAAGCTTTCTTT	CASSRQLNTEAFF
TRBV27	.	TRBD2	TRBJ2-2	TGTGCCAGCAGCCGACAGACTAGCGGACGAATAGGGGAGCTGTTTTTT	CASSRQTSGRIGELFF
TRBV6-5	.	.	TRBJ1-1	TGTGCCAGCAGTTACGGGGTTACGGGGGACACTGAAGCTTTCTTT	CASSYGVTGDTEAFF
TRBV15	.	.	TRBJ2-2	TGTGCCACCAGCAGAGATCGGCCAGGGGTCGGAGGAGGGGAGCTGTTTTTT	CATSRDRPGVGGGELFF
TRBV7-6	.	.	TRBJ2-4	TGTGCCAGCAGTTCACTCCAGGGGGAGGACAAAAACATTCAGTACTTC	CASSSLQGEDKNIQYF
TRBV2	.	TRBD2	TRBJ2-7	TGTGCCAGCAGAATACTAGCGGGAGGCTACGAGCAGTACTTC	CASRILAGGYEQYF
TRBV5-1	few	.	TRBJ2-1	TGCGCCAGCAGCCGTGTTCCCCGCTCCTACAATGAGCAGTTCTTC	CASSRVPRSYNEQFF
TRBV28	once	TRBD1	TRBJ1-5	TGTGCCAGCGAGGCAGGGGGTTACCAGCCCCAGCATTTT	CASEAGGYQPQHF
TRBV10-2	.	.	TRBJ2-7	TGCGCCAGCAGTGAGTGGCAGGGCTACGAGCAGTACTTC	CASSEWQGYEQYF
TRBV30	.	.	TRBJ1-6	TGTGCCTGGAGTAGTACAGTATACTATTCACCCCTCCACTTT	CAWSSTVYYSPLHF
TRBV5-5	.	.	TRBJ1-1	TGTGCCAGCAGCTATGGGGTCGGGACACTTGAAAGCTCTGAAGCTTTCTTT	CASSYGVGTLESSEAFF
TRBV15	.	TRBD2	TRBJ2-2	TGTGCCACCAGCCCGGGGACTAGTTCGACCGGGGAGCTGTTTTTT	CATSPGTSSTGELFF
TRBV28	.	.	TRBJ2-5	TGTGCCAGCATCCCCCTCGGGGGTCTTCTTCAAGAGACCCAGTACTTC	CASIPLGGLLQETQYF
TRBV27	once	.	TRBJ2-1	TGTGCCAGCAGTTTCGGCGCAGCTTACTACTCCTACAATGAGCAGTTCTTC	CASSFGAAYYSYNEQFF
TRBV5-1	.	.	TRBJ2-2	TGCGCCAGCAGCGGGCAGACGAACACCGGGGAGCTGTTTTTT	CASSGQTNTGELFF
TRBV13	few	TRBD2	TRBJ2-1	TGTGCCAGCAGCTTACGCGGGAGGGCCGGGAATGAGCAGTTCTTC	CASSLRGRAGNEQFF
TRBV19	.	TRBD1	TRBJ1-2	TGTGCCAGTAGCCCGACAGGGACAACCTATGGCTACACCTTC	CASSPTGTTYGYTF
TRBV2	.	TRBD2	TRBJ2-1	TGTGCCAGCAGCCGTTTAGCGGGAGCAGAGCAGTTCTTC	CASSRLAGAEQFF
TRBV11-3	few	TRBD1	TRBJ2-1	TGTGCCAGCAGCCGTACCCGGACAGGGGGGACAAGATCCTACAATGAGCAGTTCTTC	CASSRTRTGGTRSYNEQFF
TRBV4-2	.	.	TRBJ2-5	TGTGCCAGCAGCCAACAGGGCGGCCAAGAGACCCAGTACTTC	CASSQQGGQETQYF
TRBV6-4	.	.	TRBJ2-3	TGTGCCAGCAGTGACTCCGGGGTAACAGATACGCAGTATTTT	CASSDSGVTDTQYF
TRBV4-1	.	.	TRBJ1-1	TGCGCCAGCAGCCTCCCTCGATGGGGGAGGACTGAAGCTTTCTTT	CASSLPRWGRTEAFF
TRBV19	.	.	TRBJ2-3	TGTGCCAGTAGTATTGCGGACTATAGGACAGATACGCAGTATTTT	CASSIADYRTDTQYF
TRBV19	.	TRBD1	TRBJ1-2	TGTGCCAGTAGTATAGTTGGACAGGGGCACTATGGCTACACCTTC	CASSIVGQGHYGYTF
TRBV6-1	.	.	TRBJ2-7	TGTGCCAGCAGTGAAGCGGCGGTGGCCTCCTACGAGCAGTACTTC	CASSEAAVASYEQYF
TRBV5-8	.	TRBD1	TRBJ2-7	TGTGCCAGCAGCCTAAAGGACAGGGGGTACGAGCAGTACTTC	CASSLKDRGYEQYF
TRBV11-1	few	.	TRBJ2-4	TGTGCCAGCAGTAACCCAACGACAGGTTTGGACATTCAGTACTTC	CASSNPTTGLDIQYF
TRBV28	.	TRBD2	TRBJ2-3	TGTGCCAGCAGCCCAAGCGGGAGGTCAGATACGCAGTATTTT	CASSPSGRSDTQYF
TRBV30	.	.	TRBJ2-5	TGTGCCTGGAGACCCCCGGGAGCAGTTGAGACCCAGTACTTC	CAWRPPGAVETQYF
TRBV15	.	.	TRBJ2-2	TGTGCCACCAGCAGAGTTCAGAACACCGGGGAGCTGTTTTTT	CATSRVQNTGELFF
TRBV5-1	.	.	TRBJ2-7	TGCGCCAGCAGTCTTGATATAGCCTACGAGCAGTACTTC	CASSLDIAYEQYF
TRBV15	.	TRBD1	TRBJ2-1	TGTGCCACCAGCAGAGAACCGGGACAGGGGGTTGGTGAGCAGTTCTTC	CATSREPGQGVGEQFF
TRBV6-5	.	.	TRBJ1-2	TGTGCCGCGAAAGGGGTCGCGGGGAGCTATGGCTACACCTTC	CAAKGVAGSYGYTF
TRBV6-6	.	.	TRBJ1-1	TGTGCCAGCAGTCACAGGGTGGACACTGAAGCTTTCTTT	CASSHRVDTEAFF
TRBV7-9	.	TRBD1	TRBJ2-1	TGTGCCAGCAGCAAACAGGGGGGATTCTACAATGAGCAGTTCTTC	CASSKQGGFYNEQFF
TRBV9	.	TRBD2	TRBJ2-1	TGTGCCAGCAGCGTTAGCGGGGGGAGCTCCTACAATGAGCAGTTCTTC	CASSVSGGSSYNEQFF
TRBV19	.	TRBD1	TRBJ1-1	TGTGCCAGTAGCGGACAGGGGAAGACTGAAGCTTTCTTT	CASSGQGKTEAFF
TRBV7-8	.	.	TRBJ2-1	TGTGCCAGCAGCCGGGTCGGGGGTAACAATGAGCAGTTCTTC	CASSRVGGNNEQFF
TRBV18	.	TRBD1	TRBJ1-2	TGTGCCAGCTCACCAAGGACAGGGGTTATTTCTAACTATGGCTACACCTTC	CASSPRTGVISNYGYTF